This T cell receptor beta chain was sequenced for a study of blood T cell repertoires in COVID-19. TCRdb's copy holds only in-frame clones and misses some; the assay was immunoSEQ multiplex PCR. The sample has about 150,000 clones; about four fifths are singletons. Germline V gene data show CDR1 as LNHDA and CDR2 as SQIVND (reference sequence). The CDR3 length is 13 residues. V lost 9 bases and J 6 bases, leaving 15 bases between the germline ends. Donors were grouped by their self-reported clinical history. The rearrangement joins TRBV19 to TRBJ1-5; possible D gene TRBD1, 5 bases. Sequencing was carried out using PBMCs or T cells enriched from blood (not recorded which). This receptor was identified in a man in his fifties or sixties who had recovered from COVID-19. The CDR3 nucleotides are TGTGCCAGCGCCGACAGCCCCTCTCAGCCCCAGCATTTT. Translating it yields CASADSPSQPQHF.